This T cell receptor beta chain was recorded in a study of cytomegalovirus exposure and HLA in healthy donors. Study-wide findings and caveats: Sequence variants that were highly shared formed a cluster that was likely a sequencing artifact. Per a later analysis, roughly 17,000 TCR beta sequences showed association with HLA alleles at 0.05 false discovery rate. Most observed TCR sequences were rare, whereas some public TCRs were detected in many donors.

Trimming took 4 bases from V and 8 from J, leaving 13 bases between them. The germline V gene encodes CDR1 SGDLS and CDR2 YYNGEE. The CDR3 extends over 13 amino acids. PCR involved 60 Vbeta and 13 Jbeta primers. In the original analysis: A later analysis tallied some 80 million unique TCR beta chains, approximately 11 million of them shared. Some clones are missing from TCRdb's copy, which holds only in-frame ones; the method was immunoSEQ multiplex PCR. That table supplies the V and J calls and clone size; D and trimming were determined from the DNA. The sample includes around 170,000 clones, 65% to 85% of them seen just once. For this clone: Its matching antigen is unknown.

V usage is TRBV9 and J usage is TRBJ2-4; possible D gene TRBD1, 6 bases. Sequencing was performed on PBMCs. This clonotype was obtained from a man in his fifties or sixties in good health and CMV-seronegative. The CDR3 loop reads CASSPQGSDIQYF. For the CDR3, the DNA is TGTGCCAGCAGCCCCCAGGGGTCGGACATTCAGTACTTC.